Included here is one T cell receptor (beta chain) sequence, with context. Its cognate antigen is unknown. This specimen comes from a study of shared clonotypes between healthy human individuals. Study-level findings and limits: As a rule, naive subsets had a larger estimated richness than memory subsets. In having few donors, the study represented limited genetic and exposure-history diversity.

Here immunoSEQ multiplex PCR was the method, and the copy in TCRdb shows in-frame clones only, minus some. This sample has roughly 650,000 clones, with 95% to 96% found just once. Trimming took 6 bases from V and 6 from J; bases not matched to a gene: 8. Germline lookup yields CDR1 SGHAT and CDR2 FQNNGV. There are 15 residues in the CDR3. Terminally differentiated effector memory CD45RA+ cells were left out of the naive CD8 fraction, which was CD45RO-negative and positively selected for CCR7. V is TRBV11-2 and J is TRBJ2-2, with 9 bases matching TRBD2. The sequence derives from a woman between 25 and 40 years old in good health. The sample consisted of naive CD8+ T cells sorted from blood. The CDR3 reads CASRDWTSVAGELFF. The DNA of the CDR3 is TGTGCCAGCAGAGATTGGACTAGCGTCGCCGGGGAGCTGTTTTTT. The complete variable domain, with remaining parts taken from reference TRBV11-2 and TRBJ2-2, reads EAGVAQSPRYKIIEKRQSVAFWCNPISGHATLYWYQQILGQGPKLLIQFQNNGVVDDSQLPKDRFSAERLKGVDSTLKIQPAKLEDSAVYLCASRDWTSVAGELFFGEGSRLTVL.